These 4 T cell receptor beta chains share one sample of origin, sequenced in a study of blood T cell repertoires in COVID-19. The repertoire was sequenced with immunoSEQ multiplex PCR; TCRdb's copy has only in-frame clones and lacks some. Among some 150,000 clones listed, around 89% were seen once. Sequences were obtained from PBMCs or T cells enriched from blood (not recorded which). These TCRs come from a woman aged 18 to 35 who had recovered from COVID-19.

This clone was detected many times. The chain uses TRBV20-1 and TRBJ1-1; weak D call: TRBD1 (5 bases). V was cut by 3 bases and J by 1 base, with 15 bases left in between. The CDR3 runs to 15 residues. From germline, CDR1 is DFQATT and CDR2 SNEGSKA (reference sequence). CDR3 nucleotides: TGCAGTGCTAGTACCCCCCCGGGGGGGAACACTGAAGCTTTCTTT. This translates into CSASTPPGGNTEAFF.

The rearrangement links TRBV7-3 to TRBJ2-7; D perhaps matches TRBD1 (5 bases). This CDR3 comprises 16 residues. V lost 1 base, J lost 0 bases, and 13 bases lay in between. The germline V gene encodes CDR1 SGHTA and CDR2 FQGTGA. The CDR3 protein is CASSLRSARGSYEQYF. For the CDR3, the DNA is TGTGCCAGCAGCTTAAGATCGGCTAGGGGCTCCTACGAGCAGTACTTC.

The gene calls are TRBV28 and TRBJ2-4; the D is unclear. The germline V and J ends were trimmed by 3 bases and 0 bases, with 18 bases remaining between them. The CDR3 sequence is 18 residues long. In germline, CDR1 is MDHEN, CDR2 SYDVKM. The CDR3 DNA is TGTGCCAGCAGTTTGGGTCGCGGTTTGCAATTAGCCAAAAACATTCAGTACTTC. Translating it yields CASSLGRGLQLAKNIQYF.

Comments on this clone: Other DNA sequences in this specimen translate into the identical CDR3. This chain joins TRBV30 and TRBJ2-7; 7 positions agree with TRBD2. The CDR3 loop spans 13 amino acids. V lost 3 bases and J lost 3; bases outside the gene matches: 5. Germline lookup yields CDR1 GTSNPN and CDR2 SVGIG (reference sequence). DNA of the CDR3: TGTGCCTGGAGGCGGGGGAAAGGCTACGAGCAGTACTTC. It translates to CAWRRGKGYEQYF.